Shown below are 15 T cell receptor beta chains from a single sample sequenced in a study of T cell responses to AZD1222 COVID-19 vaccine. The repertoire was sequenced with immunoSEQ multiplex PCR; TCRdb's copy has only in-frame clones and lacks some. Here the sample spans 90,000 to 150,000 clones, about nine tenths being singletons. The sample here was peripheral blood, taken 28 days after the second AZD1222 dose. These receptors all stem from an adult who received the AZD1222 COVID-19 vaccine.

The chain uses TRBV2 and TRBJ1-6; TRBD1 is a possible D gene (5 bases). The ends were cut back, 7 bases at V and 7 bases at J, with 14 bases in the middle. CDR3 length: 14 amino acids. Germline CDR1 reads SNHLY; CDR2 reads FYNNEI. CDR3 protein: CASTRSGGNSPLHF. CDR3 coding DNA: TGTGCCAGCACCCGGTCGGGGGGAAATTCACCCCTCCACTTT. Full variable domain (rest looked up from reference TRBV2 and TRBJ1-6): EPEVTQTPSHQVTQMGQEVILRCVPISNHLYFYWYRQILGQKVEFLVSFYNNEISEKSEIFDDQFSVERPDGSNFTLKIRSTKLEDSAMYFCASTRSGGNSPLHFGNGTRLTVT.

V is TRBV6-5 and J is TRBJ1-1; TRBD1 might be the D (6 bases). The length of the CDR3 is 13 residues. V lost 6 bases to trimming and J lost 4 bases, with 12 bases between them. Germline assignment: CDR1 MNHEY and CDR2 SVGAGI. CDR3 region: CASRRDITTEAFF. The CDR3 DNA is TGTGCCAGCAGGCGGGACATCACCACTGAAGCTTTCTTT.

CDR3 nucleotide sequence: TGTGCCTCAACCTCGACTGGGCCCTACACCTTC. Encoded protein: CASTSTGPYTF. V gene TRBV30 combines with J gene TRBJ1-2; D remains unclear. Germline values: CDR1 GTSNPN, CDR2 SVGIG (reference sequence). V was shortened by 7 bases and J by 10 bases, with 16 bases between the two germline ends. There are 11 residues in the CDR3.

V gene TRBV2 combines with J gene TRBJ2-1; 9 positions match TRBD1. The CDR3 runs to 16 residues. Germline V gene lookup returns CDR1 SNHLY and CDR2 FYNNEI. V dropped 5 bases and J dropped 13; count of bases not matched to a gene: 18. CDR3: CASSNTPGTGSRLQFF. The CDR3 DNA follows: TGTGCCAGCAGTAATACACCCGGGACAGGGTCCCGTCTCCAGTTCTTC.

J is TRBJ2-7 and V is TRBV11-2; 11 nucleotides align to TRBD1. The CDR3 spans 14 residues. Per germline, CDR1 SGHAT and CDR2 FQNNGV. Trimming at V came to 6 bases and at J to 7 bases, leaving 8 bases not matched to a gene. The CDR3 DNA reads TGTGCCAGCAGTGGACAGGGGGCTTCGGAGGAGCAGTACTTC. Its protein is CASSGQGASEEQYF.

This clone has more than one count but fewer than ten. V is TRBV25-1 and J is TRBJ2-7; D is tentatively TRBD1 or TRBD2 (5 bases each). V lost 6 bases and J 3 bases, leaving 15 bases between the germline ends. The CDR3 consists of 14 residues. CDR1 and CDR2 from the germline V gene are MGHDK and SYGVNS. The CDR3 DNA is TGTGCCAGCAGAACCGGGACGTCGGGCTACGAGCAGTACTTC. Translated: CASRTGTSGYEQYF.

This clone came up once. The V call is TRBV18, the J call TRBJ1-2, with TRBD1 identical over 7 bases. The CDR3 spans 16 residues. Germline V lookup: CDR1 KGHSH, CDR2 LQKENI. The V segment lost 0 bases and the J segment 8 bases; nucleotides outside the gene matches: 12. The chain's CDR3 is CASSPPGTAQIQGYTF. The CDR3, as DNA: TGTGCCAGCTCACCACCAGGGACAGCCCAGATACAAGGCTACACCTTC.

The genes are TRBV19 and TRBJ1-1; D possibly corresponds to TRBD1 (6 bases). V was clipped by 7 bases and J by 2 bases, with 11 bases between them. The CDR3 contains 13 residues. CDR1 is LNHDA, CDR2 SQIVND, per germline (reference sequence). CDR3 DNA: TGTGCCAGTACCTCGGACAGTAACACTGAAGCTTTCTTT. Translating gives CASTSDSNTEAFF.

A few counts support this clone. This chain connects TRBV5-1 to TRBJ2-7; D might be TRBD1 or TRBD2, each matching 5 bases. The germline V gene has CDR1 SGHRS and CDR2 YFSETQ. V lost 0 bases and J 7 bases, leaving 8 bases between the germline ends. This CDR3 spans 12 amino acids. This CDR3 is CASSLERGEQYF. The CDR3, as DNA: TGCGCCAGCAGCTTGGAGAGGGGTGAGCAGTACTTC. Full variable domain (outside the CDR3, taken from reference TRBV5-1 and TRBJ2-7): KAGVTQTPRYLIKTRGQQVTLSCSPISGHRSVSWYQQTPGQGLQFLFEYFSETQRNKGNFPGRFSGRQFSNSRSEMNVSTLELGDSALYLCASSLERGEQYFGPGTRLTVT.

Here the CDR3 DNA reads TGTGCCAGTAGTAGCAGTTTAGGCTGGGACAGTCGCCGGTACTTC. Residues: CASSSSLGWDSRRYF. V usage is TRBV19 and J usage is TRBJ2-7; 7 positions match TRBD1. Germline CDR1 reads LNHDA; CDR2 reads SQIVND (reference sequence). The ends lost 4 bases at V and 12 bases at J; junction bases unmatched: 18. The CDR3 runs 15 residues.

This rearrangement joins TRBV7-9 to TRBJ2-5; 11 positions match TRBD1. The CDR3 is 16 amino acids. V lost 2 bases and J lost 5; bases outside the gene matches: 7. Germline loops: CDR1 SEHNR, CDR2 FQNEAQ (reference sequence). The CDR3 reads CASSLSGQGAMETQYF. For the CDR3, the DNA is TGTGCCAGCAGCTTATCCGGACAGGGGGCAATGGAGACCCAGTACTTC.

V is TRBV18 and J is TRBJ1-1; D not resolved. Per germline, CDR1 KGHSH and CDR2 LQKENI. There are 16 residues in the CDR3. The V and J ends lost 6 bases and 3 bases respectively, with 20 bases between them. The CDR3 nucleotides read TGTGCCAGCTCGAAAAGTTCGGGAGGTCCATACACTGAAGCTTTCTTT. Amino acids: CASSKSSGGPYTEAFF.

The rearrangement uses TRBV9 and TRBJ2-6; D is perhaps TRBD1 or TRBD2 (5 bases each). This CDR3 is 14 amino acids long. Trimming took off 3 bases at V and 4 bases at J, with 8 bases between the two ends. Germline V lookup: CDR1 SGDLS, CDR2 YYNGEE. The CDR3 here is CASSGGEGANVLTF. For the CDR3, the DNA is TGTGCCAGCAGCGGAGGGGAAGGGGCCAACGTCCTGACTTTC.

Only a few counts were recorded for this clone. The genes are TRBV7-2 and TRBJ2-4, with D possibly called TRBD1 or TRBD2 (5 bases each). Trimming stripped 1 base from V and 5 bases from J, with 9 bases between. This CDR3 is 14 amino acids long. From germline, CDR1 is SGHTA and CDR2 FQGNSA. The CDR3 loop reads CASSLGGAQNIQYF. CDR3 nucleotides: TGTGCCAGCAGCTTAGGAGGGGCACAAAACATTCAGTACTTC.

This chain links TRBV6-2 or TRBV6-3 with TRBJ2-2, with 14 bases aligning to TRBD2. Looked up from germline, CDR1 is MNHEY and CDR2 is SVGEGT. The trim removed 5 bases at V and 5 bases at J, leaving 7 bases unmatched. This CDR3 has 17 amino acids. CDR3 region: CASSRGLAGGRTGELFF. The CDR3 nucleotides read TGTGCCAGCAGTCGCGGACTAGCGGGGGGAAGAACCGGGGAGCTGTTTTTT.